Below are 27 T cell receptor beta chains sequenced from a single sample in a study of cytomegalovirus exposure and HLA in healthy donors. Primers: 60 Vbeta forward and 13 Jbeta reverse. Assay: immunoSEQ multiplex PCR; the TCRdb copy retains only in-frame clones and omits some. Here the sample spans 90,000 to 100,000 clones, 80% to 85% being singletons. Sequenced input: PBMCs. Source of these receptors: a man in his forties or fifties in good health and CMV-seronegative.

In this sample, this clone turned up once. The CDR3 spells CASSSRQGFATDTQYF. The CDR3 nucleotides are TGTGCCAGCAGCTCTAGACAGGGTTTCGCAACAGATACGCAGTATTTT. J is TRBJ2-3 and V is TRBV7-2; TRBD1 agrees at 7 bases. The CDR3 is 16 amino acids. The germline V gene has CDR1 SGHTA and CDR2 FQGNSA. V trimming: 4 bases; J trimming: 3 bases; junction bases outside the gene matches: 10. Variable domain in full (rest from reference TRBV7-2 and TRBJ2-3): GAGVSQSPSNKVTEKGKDVELRCDPISGHTALYWYRQSLGQGLEFLIYFQGNSAPDKSGLPSDRFSAERTGGSVSTLTIQRTQQEDSAVYLCASSSRQGFATDTQYFGPGTRLTVL.

The chain links TRBV2 to TRBJ2-3; the match to TRBD2 covers 8 bases. Germline trimming cut 6 bases from V and 0 bases from J; bases unmatched to any gene: 2. The germline gives CDR1 SNHLY, CDR2 FYNNEI. The length of the CDR3 is 14 residues. This chain's CDR3 is CASRTSASTDTQYF. In nucleotides, the CDR3 is TGTGCCAGCAGGACTAGCGCTAGCACAGATACGCAGTATTTT.

This clone was observed a single time. The CDR3 coding sequence is TGTGCCAGCAGACTCACTAGCGGGGGATATGAGCAGTTCTTC. Amino acid sequence: CASRLTSGGYEQFF. The rearrangement joins TRBV6-5 to TRBJ2-1; 11 positions match TRBD2. The CDR3 has 14 residues. Germline CDR1 MNHEY, CDR2 SVGAGI. Germline trimming cut 6 bases from V and 8 bases from J; bases unmatched to any gene: 6.

The chain carries TRBV10-3 and TRBJ2-7; maybe TRBD2 (5 bases). The CDR3 extends over 14 amino acids. Trimming stripped 7 bases from V and 7 bases from J, with 20 bases between. Germline values: CDR1 ENHRY, CDR2 SYGVKD. CDR3 sequence reads: CAITKDPYPGEQYF. CDR3 DNA sequence: TGTGCCATCACTAAAGACCCTTACCCGGGAGAGCAGTACTTC.

The genes are TRBV2 and TRBJ1-2; 7 bases fit TRBD1. J was trimmed by 8 bases and V by 9 bases; bases with no gene match: 15. The CDR3 loop spans 14 amino acids. Germline V gene lookup returns CDR1 SNHLY and CDR2 FYNNEI. CDR3 loop: CARKSTGRGEGYTF. Written as DNA, the CDR3 is TGTGCCAGGAAGTCGACAGGGAGAGGAGAGGGCTACACCTTC.

The genes are TRBV7-9 and TRBJ1-1, with D possibly matching TRBD1 (6 bases). Trimming cost V 5 bases and J 5 bases, with 15 bases left between them. This CDR3 comprises 14 residues. CDR1 and CDR2 (germline): SEHNR, FQNEAQ (reference sequence). In DNA form, the CDR3 reads TGTGCCAGCAGCGTAGGTACAGGGCTAACTGAAGCTTTCTTT. Protein: CASSVGTGLTEAFF.

This rearrangement joins TRBV9 to TRBJ1-6; 8 bases are a match to TRBD1. Germline V gene data show CDR1 as SGDLS and CDR2 as YYNGEE. J lost 4 bases, V lost 3 bases, and 0 bases had no gene match. This CDR3 comprises 14 residues. Written as DNA, the CDR3 is TGTGCCAGCAGCGGGACAGGGTATAATTCACCCCTCCACTTT. This encodes CASSGTGYNSPLHF. Based on the CDR3 plus reference TRBV9 and TRBJ1-6, the full variable domain is DSGVTQTPKHLITATGQRVTLRCSPRSGDLSVYWYQQSLDQGLQFLIQYYNGEERAKGNILERFSAQQFPDLHSELNLSSLELGDSALYFCASSGTGYNSPLHFGNGTRLTVT.

The CDR3 spells CASSEQANYNEQFF. The CDR3 DNA reads TGTGCCAGCAGTGAACAGGCAAATTACAATGAGCAGTTCTTC. V is TRBV2 and J is TRBJ2-1; no firm D call. The V end lost 2 bases, the J end lost 4 bases, and 9 bases lay between the germline ends. CDR3 length equals 14 residues. Germline CDR1 and CDR2: SNHLY and FYNNEI.

The chain recombines TRBV28 with TRBJ2-2; D is unresolved. This CDR3 contains 13 residues. Trimming shortened V by 4 bases and J by 4 bases, and 7 bases separated the two germline ends. From germline, CDR1 is MDHEN and CDR2 SYDVKM. This CDR3 is CASSSSRTGELFF. Here the CDR3 DNA reads TGTGCCAGCAGTTCAAGCCGCACCGGGGAGCTGTTTTTT. The full variable domain, in which reference TRBV28 and TRBJ2-2 provide the parts outside the CDR3, is DVKVTQSSRYLVKRTGEKVFLECVQDMDHENMFWYRQDPGLGLRLIYFSYDVKMKEKGDIPEGYSVSREKKERFSLILESASTNQTSMYLCASSSSRTGELFFGEGSRLTVL.

This CDR3 reads CASTGAAYNEQFF. CDR3 coding DNA: TGCGCCAGCACAGGGGCCGCCTACAATGAGCAGTTCTTC. V usage is TRBV10-1 and J usage is TRBJ2-1; a possible D gene is TRBD1 (6 bases). The germline CDR1 and CDR2 sequences are WNHNN and SYGVQD (reference sequence). This CDR3 spans 13 amino acids. The V and J ends lost 7 bases and 2 bases respectively, with 9 bases between them.

The V and J genes are TRBV2 and TRBJ2-5, with D perhaps matching TRBD2 (6 bases). Germline V CDR1 and CDR2: SNHLY, FYNNEI. The CDR3 loop spans 13 amino acids. The ends were cut back, 6 bases at V and 5 bases at J, with 13 bases in the middle. The CDR3 bases are TGTGCCAGCAGGGGGAGGTGGGGTGAGACCCAGTACTTC. It yields the protein CASRGRWGETQYF. Together with reference TRBV2 and TRBJ2-5, the CDR3 gives the full variable domain: EPEVTQTPSHQVTQMGQEVILRCVPISNHLYFYWYRQILGQKVEFLVSFYNNEISEKSEIFDDQFSVERPDGSNFTLKIRSTKLEDSAMYFCASRGRWGETQYFGPGTRLLVL.

The V gene is TRBV4-3, the J gene TRBJ1-6; 9 bases match TRBD1. Germline V gene lookup returns CDR1 LGHNA and CDR2 YSLEER. With V trimmed by 3 bases and J by 9 bases, 15 bases remained unmatched. CDR3 length: 18 residues. CDR3 coding DNA: TGCGCCAGCAGCCAGAAAGCCCCGGGACAGGGACTTTCTTCACCCCTCCACTTT. This translates into CASSQKAPGQGLSSPLHF.

V and J are TRBV9 and TRBJ2-2; D ambiguous. Trimming shortened V by 4 bases and J by 1 base, and 8 bases separated the two germline ends. The germline CDR1 and CDR2 sequences are SGDLS and YYNGEE. This CDR3 region has 14 residues. The CDR3 spells CASSRTVNTGELFF. The CDR3 bases are TGTGCCAGCAGCCGCACGGTGAACACCGGGGAGCTGTTTTTT.

This chain links TRBV7-9 with TRBJ2-1, with a possible D match to TRBD2 (5 bases). The CDR3 consists of 18 residues. Germline V gives CDR1 SEHNR, CDR2 FQNEAQ (reference sequence). Trimming pared 1 base from V and 0 bases from J, leaving 16 bases between. The CDR3 sequence: CASSLVRALMSSYNEQFF. The CDR3 DNA is TGTGCCAGCAGCTTAGTGCGGGCATTAATGAGCTCCTACAATGAGCAGTTCTTC.

This clone has more than one count but fewer than ten. This chain joins TRBV9 and TRBJ2-2; no clear D. The CDR3 runs to 17 residues. Germline V gene lookup returns CDR1 SGDLS and CDR2 YYNGEE. V was clipped by 4 bases and J by 0 bases, with 16 bases between them. The CDR3 loop reads CASSPSLSRTNTGELFF. CDR3 nucleotide sequence: TGTGCCAGCAGCCCATCCCTCTCCAGGACGAACACCGGGGAGCTGTTTTTT.

The gene calls are TRBV5-5 and TRBJ1-5; D might be TRBD1 (5 bases). The length of the CDR3 is 14 residues. Germline loops: CDR1 SGHKS, CDR2 YYEKEE (reference sequence). Trimming shortened V by 5 bases and J by 2 bases, and 11 bases separated the two germline ends. The CDR3 DNA reads as TGTGCCAGCAGTCGTCTAGGGGGCAATCAGCCCCAGCATTTT. Its protein product is CASSRLGGNQPQHF.

The chain employs TRBV19 and TRBJ1-5; D is ambiguous. Trimming cost V 7 bases and J 0 bases, with 25 bases left between them. The CDR3 runs to 19 residues. CDR1 and CDR2 from the germline V gene are LNHDA and SQIVND (reference sequence). The chain's CDR3 is CASIPPAASLPNSNQPQHF. DNA for the CDR3: TGTGCCAGTATCCCACCTGCGGCGTCGCTCCCAAATAGCAATCAGCCCCAGCATTTT.

This chain uses TRBV6-1 with TRBJ2-1, with no clear D. The V gene lost 4 bases and the J gene lost 5 bases, with 18 bases spanning the gap. The CDR3 runs to 16 residues. CDR1 is MNHNS, CDR2 SASEGT, per germline. This CDR3 is CASSVVLTRPNNEQFF. DNA for the CDR3: TGTGCCAGCAGTGTGGTTCTGACCAGGCCAAACAATGAGCAGTTCTTC.

The genes are TRBV9 and TRBJ1-4; D is possibly TRBD1 (6 bases). Germline V gene data show CDR1 as SGDLS and CDR2 as YYNGEE. The CDR3 covers 15 residues. Trimming cost V 0 bases and J 6 bases, with 12 bases left between them. DNA of the CDR3: TGTGCCAGCAGCGTAGAGGCAGGGGTGGATGAAAAACTGTTTTTT. This translates into CASSVEAGVDEKLFF.

This clone was detected once. The genes are TRBV29-1 and TRBJ2-1; the match to TRBD2 covers 11 bases. V was pared by 4 bases and J by 7 bases, with 6 bases of the junction left unmatched. Germline assignment: CDR1 SQVTM and CDR2 ANQGSEA. The CDR3 sequence is 14 residues long. CDR3 residues: CSVGTSGGSNEQFF. In DNA, the CDR3 is TGCAGCGTTGGTACTAGCGGGGGATCTAATGAGCAGTTCTTC.

The genes are TRBV5-6 and TRBJ1-2, with TRBD1 as a possible D gene (6 bases). The CDR3 length is 13 residues. Germline V gene lookup returns CDR1 SGHDT and CDR2 YYEEEE. Trimming pared 4 bases from V and 8 bases from J, leaving 15 bases between. The DNA of the CDR3 is TGTGCCAGCAGCAGGACAGCCTTCCGGGGCTACACCTTC. It yields the protein CASSRTAFRGYTF. The whole variable domain, remainder taken from reference TRBV5-6 and TRBJ1-2, is DAGVTQSPTHLIKTRGQQVTLRCSPKSGHDTVSWYQQALGQGPQFIFQYYEEEERQRGNFPDRFSGHQFPNYSSELNVNALLLGDSALYLCASSRTAFRGYTFGSGTRLTVV.

V and J are TRBV9 and TRBJ2-2; TRBD2 matches 10 bases. Germline CDR1 SGDLS, CDR2 YYNGEE. Germline trimming cut 2 bases from V and 4 bases from J; bases unmatched to any gene: 5. This CDR3 comprises 16 residues. Here the CDR3 DNA reads TGTGCCAGCAGCGTGATAGCGGGGGGTCTCACCGGGGAGCTGTTTTTT. Its protein is CASSVIAGGLTGELFF. Using reference TRBV9 and TRBJ2-2 for the parts outside the CDR3, the full variable domain is DSGVTQTPKHLITATGQRVTLRCSPRSGDLSVYWYQQSLDQGLQFLIQYYNGEERAKGNILERFSAQQFPDLHSELNLSSLELGDSALYFCASSVIAGGLTGELFFGEGSRLTVL.

The chain joins TRBV14 to TRBJ2-3, with no clear D. Per the germline V gene, CDR1 is SGHDN and CDR2 is FVKESK. The CDR3 length is 15 residues. V lost 0 bases, J lost 3 bases, and 10 bases lay in between. The CDR3 DNA follows: TGTGCCAGCAGCCAAGATGCATTCAGGACAGATACGCAGTATTTT. It encodes CASSQDAFRTDTQYF.

V usage is TRBV12-5 and J usage is TRBJ2-7; 8 bases line up with TRBD2. The V gene end was trimmed by 6 bases and the J gene end by 1 base; junction bases not matched to a gene: 8. The CDR3 is 15 amino acids. Germline V gene sequence: CDR1 LGHNT, CDR2 FRNRAP. CDR3 sequence: CASGDDLAGSYEQYF. DNA for the CDR3: TGTGCTAGTGGCGATGACTTAGCGGGGTCCTACGAGCAGTACTTC.

The gene calls are TRBV30 and TRBJ1-5; D is perhaps TRBD1 (6 bases). Germline loops: CDR1 GTSNPN, CDR2 SVGIG (reference sequence). V was trimmed by 2 bases and J by 1 base, leaving 15 bases between them. The CDR3 contains 16 residues. In DNA, the CDR3 is TGTGCCTGGAGTACCCACGGACAGATAAGCAATCAGCCCCAGCATTTT. Translated, it gives CAWSTHGQISNQPQHF.

This chain links TRBV2 with TRBJ2-3, with 7 bases matching TRBD2. The CDR3 contains 14 residues. With V trimmed by 1 base and J by 13 bases, 11 bases remained unmatched. The germline V gene has CDR1 SNHLY and CDR2 FYNNEI. The CDR3 DNA reads TGTGCCAGCAGTGAAGGGGGCTGGGGGGGTAACGAGTATTTT. Its translation is CASSEGGWGGNEYF. Supplemented by reference TRBV2 and TRBJ2-3, the full variable domain reads EPEVTQTPSHQVTQMGQEVILRCVPISNHLYFYWYRQILGQKVEFLVSFYNNEISEKSEIFDDQFSVERPDGSNFTLKIRSTKLEDSAMYFCASSEGGWGGNEYFGPGTRLTVL.

Written as DNA, the CDR3 is TGTGCCAGCAGCCCCCAACAGGGATATGGCTACACCTTC. Its translation is CASSPQQGYGYTF. The V call is TRBV7-2, the J call TRBJ1-2; weak D call: TRBD1 (6 bases). The CDR3 has 13 residues. Trimming removed 5 bases from V and 5 bases from J, with 12 bases in between. The germline V gene encodes CDR1 SGHTA and CDR2 FQGNSA.